This entry lists 18 T cell receptor beta chains sequenced from one sample in a study of metastatic and nonmetastatic thyroid tumors. The entire patient cohort was treatment-naive prior to thyroid surgery. Through MiXCR, TCRdb re-clonotyped the PCR reads. The sample holds tens of thousands of clones, around 20% seen once. Source material: blood. These TCRs come from a female donor with papillary thyroid cancer or a benign thyroid nodule (not recorded which). Some clones in this sample may be carry-over from other donors' samples.

At least ten counts were recorded for this clone. The CDR3 DNA follows: TGTGCCAGTAGTATCACGATCTCTTCCCCGGGACTAGCGGGAGGCGAGCAGTACTTC. Protein: CASSITISSPGLAGGEQYF. J is TRBJ2-7 and V is TRBV19; TRBD2 aligns across 15 bases. J lost 6 bases, V lost 3 bases, and 15 bases had no gene match. Germline CDR1 and CDR2: LNHDA and SQIVND (reference sequence). This CDR3 region has 19 residues. Using reference TRBV19 and TRBJ2-7 for the parts outside the CDR3, the full variable domain is DGGITQSPKYLFRKEGQNVTLSCEQNLNHDAMYWYRQDPGQGLRLIYYSQIVNDFQKGDIAEGYSVSREKKESFPLTVTSAQKNPTAFYLCASSITISSPGLAGGEQYFGPGTRLTVT.

About this clone: A much more abundant neighbour one base away suggests this may be a read error. Other DNA sequences in the same sample also yield this CDR3. The chain uses TRBV20-1 and TRBJ2-3, with TRBD2 matching over 14 bases. The V gene's germline CDR1 is DFQATT and CDR2 SNEGSKA (reference sequence). Losses at the gene ends were 5 bases for V and 4 bases for J; bases not matched to a gene: 5. The CDR3 length is 15 residues. CDR3 protein: CSALGTSGRSDTQYF. The CDR3 coding sequence is TGCAGTGCTCTAGGGACTAGCGGGAGATCAGATACGCAGTATTTT.

This clone has just one count. CDR3: CASTPSRLISTDTQYF. CDR3 in DNA: TGTGCCAGTACCCCCTCAAGGTTGATTAGCACAGATACGCAGTATTTT. The chain carries TRBV19 and TRBJ2-3; D is ambiguous. Germline V CDR1 and CDR2: LNHDA, SQIVND (reference sequence). The CDR3 is 16 residues long. V was trimmed by 7 bases and J by 0 bases, leaving 17 bases between them.

Comment on this clone: The final CDR3 position lacks the conserved phenylalanine or tryptophan, pointing to a likely read error. The limits of the CDR3 on the DNA are not certain, so only TCRdb's listed CDR3 is given. The gene calls are TRBV20-1 and TRBJ2-1; TRBD2 reflects the table's D call only, with no check against the DNA. The CDR3 is 12 amino acids in total, end residues counted. Looked up from germline, CDR1 is DFQATT and CDR2 is SNEGSKA (reference sequence). CDR3: CSVGVARDEKFL.

This clone was seen many times. The chain uses TRBV11-2 and TRBJ1-2; 7 bases are shared with TRBD1. Germline CDR1 and CDR2: SGHAT and FQNNGV. V lost 5 bases to trimming and J lost 3 bases; unmatched junction nucleotides: 12. The length of the CDR3 is 16 residues. As DNA, the CDR3 is TGTGCCAGCAGCGTCACTCGAGGGGGCGCGTACTATGGCTACACCTTC. Protein sequence: CASSVTRGGAYYGYTF.

This clone was detected only a few times. The junction differs from germline at one of its ends, possibly a read error. The chain is built from TRBV6-1 and TRBJ2-5; 7 nucleotides line up with TRBD2. This CDR3 contains 18 residues. CDR1 MNHNS and CDR2 SASEGT come from the germline V gene. The CDR3 reads CATSAHRGEAGAQETQYF. Written as DNA, the CDR3 is TGTGCCACCAGTGCCCACCGGGGCGAGGCGGGAGCCCAAGAGACCCAGTACTTC.

Many counts were recorded for this clone. V usage is TRBV14 and J usage is TRBJ2-1; D uncertain. V shed 2 bases and J shed 8 bases, with 7 bases lying between them. Germline V lookup: CDR1 SGHDN, CDR2 FVKESK. This CDR3 has 12 residues. CDR3 loop: CASSQLGDEQFF. Written as DNA, the CDR3 is TGTGCCAGCAGCCAACTAGGAGATGAGCAGTTCTTC.

This rearrangement joins TRBV5-1 to TRBJ2-4; D is unresolved. Germline V gives CDR1 SGHRS, CDR2 YFSETQ. The CDR3 covers 14 residues. V was trimmed by 3 bases and J by 8 bases, leaving 15 bases between them. The CDR3 nucleotides are TGCGCCAGCAGCTCGCCAGGTGCTGGGGACATTCAGTACTTC. Amino acids: CASSSPGAGDIQYF.

This clone was observed a few times. This sequence joins TRBV6-1 and TRBJ2-1, with a weak D call TRBD2 (6 bases). Deletions cut 3 bases from V and 5 bases from J, with 20 bases between. The CDR3 runs to 17 residues. Germline V CDR1 and CDR2: MNHNS, SASEGT. Written as DNA, the CDR3 is TGTGCCAGCAGTGATATTTCCTGCGGGGTGAAGGACAATGAGCAGTTCTTC. Its translation: CASSDISCGVKDNEQFF.

This clone was observed a few times. Germline and junction disagree at one end, which may indicate a read error. The J gene is TRBJ2-3, the V gene TRBV15; 7 bases are shared with TRBD1. In germline, CDR1 is LNHNV, CDR2 YYDKDF (reference sequence). This CDR3 comprises 15 residues. The CDR3 coding sequence is TGCGCCACCAGCAGAGAAACAGGGGTGGCATATACGCAGTATTTT. It is translated as CATSRETGVAYTQYF.

By share, this clone counts as medium-sized. Its ends do not fully match the called genes, so a read error is possible. The rearrangement links TRBV27 to TRBJ2-3; the match to TRBD1 covers 8 bases. In germline, CDR1 is MNHEY, CDR2 SMNVEV (reference sequence). The CDR3 has 15 residues. CDR3 region: CASCFRGLGSDTQYF. CDR3 DNA sequence: TGTGCCAGCTGTTTCAGGGGGCTGGGATCAGATACGCAGTATTTT.

This clone was detected a few times. A much larger clonotype is one base distant, so this may be a read error. This chain uses TRBV5-4 with TRBJ1-1, with 8 bases lining up with TRBD1. The CDR3 totals 15 residues. CDR1 is SGHNT and CDR2 is YYREEE in the germline V gene (reference sequence). The trim removed 4 bases at V and 5 bases at J, leaving 10 bases unmatched. This CDR3 is CASSMDRVRGTEAFF. The CDR3, as DNA: TGTGCCAGCAGCATGGACAGGGTGCGCGGGACTGAAGCTTTCTTT.

The chain carries TRBV7-2 and TRBJ1-1; tentative D call: TRBD1 (5 bases). Germline V gene sequence: CDR1 SGHTA, CDR2 FQGNSA. Deletions cut 5 bases from V and 0 bases from J, with 13 bases between. This CDR3 spans 15 amino acids. This CDR3 is CASSKGTAMNTEAFF. CDR3 in DNA: TGTGCCAGCAGCAAAGGGACGGCTATGAACACTGAAGCTTTCTTT.

This clone showed up many times. The chain employs TRBV20-1 and TRBJ2-3, with TRBD2 identical over 8 bases. This CDR3 has 13 residues. Germline V gene data show CDR1 as DFQATT and CDR2 as SNEGSKA (reference sequence). J gave up 4 bases and V 5 bases, and 5 bases lay outside the gene matches. DNA of the CDR3: TGCAGTGCTGCGGTTAGCGGGGCAGATACGCAGTATTTT. Its translation is CSAAVSGADTQYF.

This clone was observed at least ten times. The chain employs TRBV5-8 and TRBJ2-5, with 12 bases lining up with TRBD2. V was clipped by 4 bases and J by 5 bases; unmatched bases: 9. CDR1 is SGHTS, CDR2 YDEGEE, per germline. This CDR3 is 16 amino acids long. The CDR3 region is CASSPQASGRDETQYF. CDR3 coding DNA: TGTGCCAGCAGCCCCCAGGCTAGCGGGAGGGATGAGACCCAGTACTTC.

This clone was seen at least ten times. A much larger clone differs by one base, so this may be a read error. This same CDR3 is encoded by further DNA sequences in the sample. The chain uses TRBV10-1 and TRBJ2-7, with 9 bases fitting TRBD2. The CDR3 covers 18 residues. CDR1 is WNHNN, CDR2 SYGVQD, per germline (reference sequence). Losses at the gene ends were 10 bases for V and 0 bases for J; bases not matched to a gene: 19. CDR3 protein: CATPRGRGRGPSSYEQYF. The CDR3 nucleotides are TGCGCCACCCCTAGGGGTCGCGGGAGGGGACCGAGCTCCTACGAGCAGTACTTC.

In its sample, this clone was seen a few times. V and J are TRBV5-4 and TRBJ2-7; a possible D gene is TRBD1 (6 bases). The CDR3 consists of 16 residues. The germline CDR1 and CDR2 sequences are SGHNT and YYREEE (reference sequence). V was trimmed by 6 bases and J by 4 bases, leaving 23 bases between them. The CDR3 loop is CASTSWGNTDRYEQYF. CDR3 DNA: TGTGCCAGCACCTCATGGGGAAACACTGACAGGTACGAGCAGTACTTC.

There are many counts of this clone. This sequence joins TRBV9 and TRBJ1-3; D remains ambiguous. Germline V CDR1 and CDR2: SGDLS, YYNGEE. This CDR3 region has 15 residues. With 0 bases removed from V and 8 bases from J, the gap between germline ends came to 15 bases. In DNA, the CDR3 is TGTGCCAGCAGCGTAGGGGGAACCTCTGGGGACACCATATATTTT. It is translated as CASSVGGTSGDTIYF.